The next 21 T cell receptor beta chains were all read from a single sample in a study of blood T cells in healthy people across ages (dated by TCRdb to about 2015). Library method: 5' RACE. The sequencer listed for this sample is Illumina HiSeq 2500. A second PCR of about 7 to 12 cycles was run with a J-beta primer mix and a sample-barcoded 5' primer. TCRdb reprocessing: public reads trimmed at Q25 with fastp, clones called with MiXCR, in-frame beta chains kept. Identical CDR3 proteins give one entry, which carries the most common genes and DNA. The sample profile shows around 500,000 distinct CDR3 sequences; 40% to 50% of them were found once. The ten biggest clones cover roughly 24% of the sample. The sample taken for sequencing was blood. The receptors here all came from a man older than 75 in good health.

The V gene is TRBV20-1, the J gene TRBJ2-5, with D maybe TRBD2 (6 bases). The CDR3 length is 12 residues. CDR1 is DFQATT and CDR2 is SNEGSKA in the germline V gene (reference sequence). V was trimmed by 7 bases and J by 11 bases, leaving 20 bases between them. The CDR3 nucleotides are TGCAGTGTCCCCACGGGGGTATATGAGCAGTACTTC. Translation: CSVPTGVYEQYF.

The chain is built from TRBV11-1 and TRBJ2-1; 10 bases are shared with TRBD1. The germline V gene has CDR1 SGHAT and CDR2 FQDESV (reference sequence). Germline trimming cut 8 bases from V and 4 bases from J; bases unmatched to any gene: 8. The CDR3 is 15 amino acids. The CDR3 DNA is TGTGCCAGCTCCAAGGGGGACAGGGGATACAATGAGCAGTTCTTC. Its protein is CASSKGDRGYNEQFF.

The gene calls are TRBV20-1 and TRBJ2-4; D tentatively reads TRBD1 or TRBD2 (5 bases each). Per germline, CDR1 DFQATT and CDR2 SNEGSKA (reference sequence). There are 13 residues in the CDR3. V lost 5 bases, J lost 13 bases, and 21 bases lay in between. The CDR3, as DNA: TGCAGTGCTCCCGGGACGGCGGGTGGAGAGCAGTACTTC. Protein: CSAPGTAGGEQYF.

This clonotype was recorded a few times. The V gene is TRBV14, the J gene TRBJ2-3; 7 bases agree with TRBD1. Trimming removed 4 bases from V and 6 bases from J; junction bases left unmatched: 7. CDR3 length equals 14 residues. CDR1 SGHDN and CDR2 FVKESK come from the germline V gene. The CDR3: CASSLRGWKDTQYF. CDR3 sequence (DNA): TGTGCCAGCAGCCTCAGGGGGTGGAAGGATACGCAGTATTTT.

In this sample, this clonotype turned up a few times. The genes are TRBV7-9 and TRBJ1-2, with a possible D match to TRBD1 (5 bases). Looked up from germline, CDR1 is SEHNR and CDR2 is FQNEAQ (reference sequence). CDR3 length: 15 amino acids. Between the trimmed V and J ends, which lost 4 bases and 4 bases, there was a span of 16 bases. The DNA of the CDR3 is TGTGCCAGCAGCTCTTCGACAGTAACAGGCTATGGCTACACCTTC. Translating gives CASSSSTVTGYGYTF.

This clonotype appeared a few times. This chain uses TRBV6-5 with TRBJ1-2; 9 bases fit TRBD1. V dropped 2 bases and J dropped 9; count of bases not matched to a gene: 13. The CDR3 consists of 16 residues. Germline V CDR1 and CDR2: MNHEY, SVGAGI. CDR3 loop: CASSYLSRTGVSRYTF. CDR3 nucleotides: TGTGCCAGCAGTTACCTATCCAGGACAGGGGTCTCTCGCTACACCTTC.

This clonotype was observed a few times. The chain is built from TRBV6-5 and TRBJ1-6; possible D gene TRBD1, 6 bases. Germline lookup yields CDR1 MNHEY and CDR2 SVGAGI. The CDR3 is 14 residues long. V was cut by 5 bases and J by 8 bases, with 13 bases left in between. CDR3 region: CASSPDSGDSPLHF. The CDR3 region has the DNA TGTGCCAGCAGTCCGGACAGTGGTGATTCACCCCTCCACTTT.

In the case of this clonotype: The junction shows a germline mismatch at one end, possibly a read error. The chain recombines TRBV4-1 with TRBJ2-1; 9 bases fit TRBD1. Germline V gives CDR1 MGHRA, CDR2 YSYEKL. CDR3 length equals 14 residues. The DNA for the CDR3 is TGCGCCAGTAGCCAAGCCCCGGGACAGGGAGAGCAGTTCTTC. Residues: CASSQAPGQGEQFF.

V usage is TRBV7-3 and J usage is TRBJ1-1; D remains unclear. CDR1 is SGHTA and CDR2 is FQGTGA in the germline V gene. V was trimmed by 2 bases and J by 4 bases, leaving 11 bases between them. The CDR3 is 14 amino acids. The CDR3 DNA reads TGTGCCAGCAGCTTAGTCGGTACAGCCACTGAAGCTTTCTTT. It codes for CASSLVGTATEAFF.

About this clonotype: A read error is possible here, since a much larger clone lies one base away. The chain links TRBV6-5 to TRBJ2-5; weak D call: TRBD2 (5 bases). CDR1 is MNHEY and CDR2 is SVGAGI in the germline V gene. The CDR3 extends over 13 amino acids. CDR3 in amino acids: CTSSAGGRETQYF. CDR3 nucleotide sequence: TGTACCAGCAGTGCCGGAGGCCGAGAGACCCAGTACTTC.

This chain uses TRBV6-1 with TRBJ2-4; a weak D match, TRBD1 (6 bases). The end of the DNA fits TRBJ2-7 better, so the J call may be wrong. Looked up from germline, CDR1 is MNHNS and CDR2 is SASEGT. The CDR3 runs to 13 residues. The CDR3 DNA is TGTGCCAGCGAGTGGACAGCCTCCTACGAGCAGTACTTC. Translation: CASEWTASYEQYF.

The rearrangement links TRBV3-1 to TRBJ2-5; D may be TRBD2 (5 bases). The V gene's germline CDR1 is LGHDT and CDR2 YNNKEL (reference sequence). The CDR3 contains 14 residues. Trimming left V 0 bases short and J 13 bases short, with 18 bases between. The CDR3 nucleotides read TGTGCCAGCAGCCAAGATCAAAGAGGGATTGGTGGGTACTTC. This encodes CASSQDQRGIGGYF.

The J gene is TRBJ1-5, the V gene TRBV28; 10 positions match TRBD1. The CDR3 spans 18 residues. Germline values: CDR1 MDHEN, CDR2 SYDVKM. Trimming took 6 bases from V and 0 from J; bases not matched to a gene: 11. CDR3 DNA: TGTGCCAGCAGGGGCGGGACAGGGGCGCGCCTTAGCAATCAGCCCCAGCATTTT. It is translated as CASRGGTGARLSNQPQHF.

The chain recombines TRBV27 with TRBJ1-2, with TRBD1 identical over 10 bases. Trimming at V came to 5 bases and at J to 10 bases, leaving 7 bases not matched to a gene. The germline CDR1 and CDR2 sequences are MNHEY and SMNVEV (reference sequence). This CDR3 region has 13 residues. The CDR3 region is CASSPRTGGTYTF. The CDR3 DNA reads TGTGCCAGCAGTCCAAGGACAGGGGGTACCTACACCTTC.

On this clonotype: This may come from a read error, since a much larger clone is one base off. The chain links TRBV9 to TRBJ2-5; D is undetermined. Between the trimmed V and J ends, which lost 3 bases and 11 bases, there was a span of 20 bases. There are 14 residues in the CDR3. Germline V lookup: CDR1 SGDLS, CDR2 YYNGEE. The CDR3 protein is CASSAQPDFNEQYF. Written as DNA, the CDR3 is TGTGCCAGCAGCGCGCAACCAGACTTCAATGAGCAGTACTTC.

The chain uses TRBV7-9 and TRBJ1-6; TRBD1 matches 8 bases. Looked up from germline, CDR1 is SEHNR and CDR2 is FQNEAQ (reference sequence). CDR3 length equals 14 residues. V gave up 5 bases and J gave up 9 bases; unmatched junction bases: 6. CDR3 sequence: CASSGQGAGSPLHF. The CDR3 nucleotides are TGTGCCAGCAGCGGGCAGGGGGCAGGTTCACCCCTCCACTTT.

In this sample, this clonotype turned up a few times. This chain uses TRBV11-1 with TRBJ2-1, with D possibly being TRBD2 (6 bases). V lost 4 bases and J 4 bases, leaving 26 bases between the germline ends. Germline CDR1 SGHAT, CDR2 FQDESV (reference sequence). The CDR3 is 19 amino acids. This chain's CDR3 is CASSSRNQGGTSGYNEQFF. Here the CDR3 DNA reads TGTGCCAGCAGCTCCCGGAACCAGGGAGGTACCTCGGGGTACAATGAGCAGTTCTTC.

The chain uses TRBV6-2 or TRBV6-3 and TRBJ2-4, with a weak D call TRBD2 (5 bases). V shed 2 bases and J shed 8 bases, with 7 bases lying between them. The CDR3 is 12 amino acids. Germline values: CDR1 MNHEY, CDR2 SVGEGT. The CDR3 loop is CASSYPDYIQYF. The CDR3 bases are TGTGCCAGCAGTTACCCGGACTACATTCAGTACTTC.

CDR3 sequence reads: CSVATGGDTDTQYF. Written as DNA, the CDR3 is TGCAGCGTCGCAACAGGGGGGGACACAGATACGCAGTATTTT. The gene calls are TRBV29-1 and TRBJ2-3, with D maybe TRBD1 (8 bases). Germline CDR1 SQVTM, CDR2 ANQGSEA. Trimming cost V 6 bases and J 2 bases, with 15 bases left between them. This CDR3 has 14 residues.

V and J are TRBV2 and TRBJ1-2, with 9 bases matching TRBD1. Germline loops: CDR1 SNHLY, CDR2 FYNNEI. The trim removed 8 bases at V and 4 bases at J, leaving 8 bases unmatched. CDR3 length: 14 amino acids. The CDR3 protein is CASGGGTGTYGYTF. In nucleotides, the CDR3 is TGTGCCAGCGGCGGAGGGACAGGGACCTATGGCTACACCTTC.

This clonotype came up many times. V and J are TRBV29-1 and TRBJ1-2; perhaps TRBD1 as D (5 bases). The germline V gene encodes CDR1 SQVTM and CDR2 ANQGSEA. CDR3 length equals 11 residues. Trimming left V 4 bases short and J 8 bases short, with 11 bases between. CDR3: CSVGQGEGYTF. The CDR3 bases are TGCAGCGTTGGGCAGGGAGAGGGCTACACCTTC.